The entry below describes one TCR beta chain. This may be a read error, as it is one base from a much larger clone. Sequenced patients had shown CD8+CD57+ cell expansion by flow cytometry. This record belongs to a study of CD8+CD57+ T cells in acquired aplastic anemia. Germline V gene data show CDR1 as MDHEN and CDR2 as SYDVKM. The CDR3 length is 11 residues. The template used for profiling TCR beta VDJ and CDR3 was genomic DNA. TCRdb recomputed calls from the reads with MiXCR, one row per CDR3 protein. The sample includes 200,000 to 250,000 distinct CDR3 sequences, around 49% of them seen just once. Sample: sorted CD4+, CD8+, or CD8+CD57+ T cells (not recorded which) from PBMCs. The V and J genes are TRBV28 and TRBJ1-6, with D hard to call. The clonotype was recovered from a human donor with aplastic anemia. The CDR3 reads CARSQESPLHF. For the CDR3, the DNA is TGTGCCCGCAGTCAGGAATCACCCCTCCACTTT.